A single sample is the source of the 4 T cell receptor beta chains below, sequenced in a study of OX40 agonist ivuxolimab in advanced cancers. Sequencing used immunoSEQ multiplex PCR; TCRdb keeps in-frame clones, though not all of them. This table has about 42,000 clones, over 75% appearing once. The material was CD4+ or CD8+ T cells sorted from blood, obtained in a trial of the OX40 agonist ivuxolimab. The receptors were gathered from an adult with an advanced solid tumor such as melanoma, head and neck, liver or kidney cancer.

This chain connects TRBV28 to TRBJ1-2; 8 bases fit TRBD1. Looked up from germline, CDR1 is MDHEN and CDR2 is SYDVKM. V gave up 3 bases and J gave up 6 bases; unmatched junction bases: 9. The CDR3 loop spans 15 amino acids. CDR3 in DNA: TGTGCCAGCAGTTTGGGGTACAGGGGGAGGAATGGCTACACCTTC. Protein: CASSLGYRGRNGYTF.

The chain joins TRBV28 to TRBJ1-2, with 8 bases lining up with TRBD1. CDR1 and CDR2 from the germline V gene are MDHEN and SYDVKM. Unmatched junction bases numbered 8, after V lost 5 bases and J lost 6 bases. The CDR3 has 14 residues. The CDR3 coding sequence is TGTGCCAGCAGTCCGCTCCCCAGGGGGCATGGCTACACCTTC. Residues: CASSPLPRGHGYTF.

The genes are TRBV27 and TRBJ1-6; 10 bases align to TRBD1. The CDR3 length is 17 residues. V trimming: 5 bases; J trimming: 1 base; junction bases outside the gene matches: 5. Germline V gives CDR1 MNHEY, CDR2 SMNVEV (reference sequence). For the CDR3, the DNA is TGTGCCAGCAGTCCTACGGGACAGGGGTCCTATAATTCACCCCTCCACTTT. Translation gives CASSPTGQGSYNSPLHF.

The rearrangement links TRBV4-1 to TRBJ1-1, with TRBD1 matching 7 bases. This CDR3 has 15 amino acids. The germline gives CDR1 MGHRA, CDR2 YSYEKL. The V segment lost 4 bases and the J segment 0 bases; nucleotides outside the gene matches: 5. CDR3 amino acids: CASSPGQSMNTEAFF. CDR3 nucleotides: TGCGCCAGCAGCCCGGGACAGTCCATGAACACTGAAGCTTTCTTT.